The rows below give T cell receptor beta chains drawn from one sample of a study of beta chain features in type 1 diabetes. Sequenced by immunoSEQ multiplex PCR; TCRdb stores in-frame clones only, minus some. The table has about 5,700 clones, roughly 79% seen once. The sequenced sample was Tregs from blood. The receptors were sampled from a man between 18 and 35 years old in good health. Each CDR3 is given with its conserved first and last residue.

J | V | CDR3
TRBJ1-6 | TRBV19 | CASSQMRGSPLHF
TRBJ2-1 | TRBV29-1 | CSGGQLYNEQFF
TRBJ2-7 | TRBV10-3 | CAIGQLSSYEQYF
TRBJ1-5 | TRBV7-8 | CASSPRAGVGSNQPQHF
TRBJ2-5 | TRBV7-2 | CASSLSSSGGAETQYF
TRBJ2-3 | TRBV10-3 | CAISAQGATDTQYF
TRBJ2-3 | TRBV5-1 | CASSLSLTTDTQYF
TRBJ2-3 | TRBV29-1 | CSVDGLAGFTDTQYF
TRBJ1-4 | TRBV7-2 | CASSFPTATNEKLFF
TRBJ1-5 | TRBV7-9 | CASSPGTQPQHF
TRBJ2-3 | TRBV7-2 | CASSAGLGTDTQYF
TRBJ2-3 | TRBV6-5 | CASVGVSVGGDTQYF
TRBJ2-1 | TRBV19 | CASSTRGVEQFF
TRBJ2-1 | TRBV7-9 | CASSYDGGPQNEQFF
TRBJ2-1 | TRBV18 | CASSYENEQFF
TRBJ1-6 | TRBV5-8 | CASSLLGSPLHF
TRBJ2-3 | TRBV7-8 | CASSLTRGSGLAQYF
TRBJ2-7 | TRBV11-2 | CASSLPHGGVYEQYF
TRBJ1-2 | TRBV30 | CAWSFGGGNGYTF
TRBJ2-3 | TRBV18 | CASSPSGGRTDTQYF
TRBJ2-2 | TRBV7-6 | CASSSPIAGAWELFF
TRBJ2-7 | TRBV5-4 | CASQEPPAYEQYF
TRBJ1-5 | TRBV2 | CASSESGQPQHF
TRBJ1-4 | TRBV28 | CASSFRGGVFEKLFF
TRBJ2-3 | TRBV7-9 | CASSLDYTDTQYF
TRBJ1-5 | TRBV30 | CAWSPSGTGNQPQHF
TRBJ1-1 | TRBV7-9 | CASSYGGGTEAFF
TRBJ2-7 | TRBV30 | CAWSNSREQYF
TRBJ2-7 | TRBV4-2 | CASSQDRGSYEQYF
TRBJ1-1 | TRBV10-1 | CASSESETEAFF
TRBJ2-2 | TRBV7-8 | CASSSGQINTGELFF
TRBJ2-1 | TRBV19 | CASSMGQAYNEQFF
TRBJ2-7 | TRBV7-9 | CASSFPGTGFYEQYF
TRBJ2-3 | TRBV5-6 | CASSPRWDDRGQSDTQYF
TRBJ1-2 | TRBV7-8 | CASSLGGDHGYTF
TRBJ2-1 | TRBV18 | CASSTSGGASNEQFF
TRBJ1-2 | TRBV7-9 | CASSPTFGQRTNYGYTF
TRBJ1-1 | TRBV5-5 | CASSLDRTEAFF
TRBJ1-1 | TRBV19 | CASSRRDGYTEAFF
TRBJ1-5 | TRBV23-1 | CASSQLPQGYSNQPQHF
TRBJ2-1 | TRBV9 | CASSSGTGSYNEQFF
TRBJ2-2 | TRBV11-2 | CASSSPGGWAGELFF
TRBJ1-4 | TRBV7-2 | CASSLGDRGAEKLFF
NA | TRBV6-6 | CASSGRGRVYEQYF
TRBJ1-4 | TRBV7-2 | CASSLGDRGGKLFF
TRBJ2-3 | TRBV29-1 | CSVDGEVFSITDTQYF
TRBJ1-2 | TRBV5-6 | CASLATGTAAYGYTF
TRBJ1-3 | TRBV7-2 | CASSLREGSGNTIYF
TRBJ2-2 | TRBV5-4 | CASSLTSGGAGELLF
TRBJ2-1 | TRBV7-2 | CASSLRGLDNYNEQFF
TRBJ1-3 | TRBV7-9 | CASSSFTGYSGNTIYF
TRBJ1-5 | TRBV5-1 | CASSLNPGHSNQPQHF
TRBJ1-2 | TRBV14 | CASSQDPGDYGYTF
TRBJ2-2 | TRBV7-8 | CASSPRMGTNTGELFF